These 6 T cell receptor beta chains originate from one sample sequenced in a study of cytomegalovirus exposure and HLA in healthy donors (dated by TCRdb to the late 2010s). The library was produced with the immunoSEQ multiplex PCR assay. TCRdb stores this immuneACCESS table with in-frame sequences only. Part of the clones is absent; in the studies checked, under half of the shortfall reflects unresolved V genes, and no reason is known for the rest. The sample records about 170,000 clones, 85% to 90% of which are singletons. Jointly, the top ten make up about 6% of the sample. The sequenced sample was PBMCs. The source is a woman aged 25 to 39 in good health and CMV-seronegative.

The chain combines TRBV27 with TRBJ1-1, with a tentative D call TRBD1 (5 bases). This CDR3 has 12 amino acids. V was shortened by 3 bases and J by 3 bases, with 5 bases between the two germline ends. Germline assignment: CDR1 MNHEY and CDR2 SMNVEV (reference sequence). The CDR3 reads CASSLGDTEAFF. Here the CDR3 DNA reads TGTGCCAGCAGTTTGGGGGACACTGAAGCTTTCTTT.

The V call is TRBV9, the J call TRBJ2-5, with a possible D match to TRBD2 (7 bases). Deletions cut 3 bases from V and 5 bases from J, with 26 bases between. The CDR3 length is 18 residues. CDR1 is SGDLS and CDR2 is YYNGEE in the germline V gene. CDR3 in DNA: TGTGCCAGCAGCGCGTACCTGACCTTCGGGGGGCCGGGGGAGACCCAGTACTTC. This gives the protein CASSAYLTFGGPGETQYF.

The sample holds a few counts of this clone. The chain joins TRBV4-2 to TRBJ2-7; D possibly corresponds to TRBD2 (6 bases). The CDR3 extends over 14 amino acids. The V gene's germline CDR1 is LGHNA and CDR2 YNFKEQ. The ends were cut back, 4 bases at V and 9 bases at J, with 19 bases in the middle. CDR3: CASSPGLSPSGQYF. DNA of the CDR3: TGTGCCAGCAGCCCGGGACTTTCTCCCTCGGGGCAGTACTTC.

This clone has just one count. V is TRBV9 and J is TRBJ2-2, with TRBD1 identical over 7 bases. This CDR3 has 15 amino acids. V gave up 5 bases and J gave up 3 bases; unmatched junction bases: 7. The germline V gene has CDR1 SGDLS and CDR2 YYNGEE. The CDR3 nucleotides read TGTGCCAGCAGTGACGGGACAGTAGACACCGGGGAGCTGTTTTTT. This codes for CASSDGTVDTGELFF.

This sequence joins TRBV2 and TRBJ2-7, with 9 bases identical to TRBD2. Trimming removed 5 bases from V and 3 bases from J; junction bases left unmatched: 8. CDR3 length equals 15 residues. In germline, CDR1 is SNHLY, CDR2 FYNNEI. In nucleotides, the CDR3 is TGTGCCAGCAGTCCCTCGACTAGCGGAGACTACGAGCAGTACTTC. Translated: CASSPSTSGDYEQYF.

V is TRBV4-1 and J is TRBJ1-1, with D unresolved. Trimming removed 2 bases at V and 2 bases at J, with 9 bases between. Germline-derived CDR1 and CDR2 are MGHRA and YSYEKL. This CDR3 is built from 14 residues. The CDR3 is CASSQSRKNTEAFF. CDR3 in DNA: TGCGCCAGCAGCCAATCGCGGAAAAACACTGAAGCTTTCTTT.